Here is one T cell receptor beta chain with its context. The germline CDR1 and CDR2 sequences are LGHDT and YNNKEL (reference sequence). V shed 1 base and J 8 bases; nucleotides not matched to a gene: 6. The CDR3 is 14 residues long. This sample was included in a study of blood T cell repertoires in COVID-19. On the study more broadly: Italy, Spain and the United States were the sources of the convalescent and acute COVID-19 samples. From T cells, B-cell-depleted T cells, or PBMCs came the material, which was cDNA or gDNA.

Authors' data handling: It was from reference gene primer amplification that nucleated cell counts were estimated. Assay used: immunoSEQ multiplex PCR; TCRdb lists only in-frame clones, some missing. Clone size and the V and J calls come from that table; the DNA yielded D and trimming. The sample yields roughly 10,000 clones, approximately 90% seen once. The chain has TRBV3-1 (or the pseudogene TRBV3-2) and TRBJ1-2; 8 positions agree with TRBD1. The clonotype was recovered from a man aged 25 to 40 with active or convalescent COVID-19. Material: peripheral blood. The CDR3 protein is CASSQVAGGWGYTF. In DNA form, the CDR3 reads TGTGCCAGCAGCCAAGTGGCAGGGGGCTGGGGCTACACCTTC.